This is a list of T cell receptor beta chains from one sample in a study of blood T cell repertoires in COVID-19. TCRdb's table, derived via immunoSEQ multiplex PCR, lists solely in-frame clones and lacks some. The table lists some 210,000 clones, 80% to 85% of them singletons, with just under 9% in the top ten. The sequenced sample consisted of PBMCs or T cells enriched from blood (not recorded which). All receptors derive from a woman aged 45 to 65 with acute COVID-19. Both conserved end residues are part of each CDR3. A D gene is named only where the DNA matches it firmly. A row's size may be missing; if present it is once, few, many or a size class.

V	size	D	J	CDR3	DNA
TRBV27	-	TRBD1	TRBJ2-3	CASSLGRGQGQPGSTDTQYF	TGTGCCAGCAGTTTAGGTAGGGGACAGGGACAGCCCGGCAGCACAGATACGCAGTATTTT
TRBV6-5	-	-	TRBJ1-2	CASTDTSAGVYGYTF	TGTGCCAGCACGGACACCTCCGCAGGGGTCTATGGCTACACCTTC
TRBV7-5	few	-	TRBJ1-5	CARSLYRDIVANQPQHF	TGTGCCAGAAGCCTGTACAGGGATATTGTAGCAAATCAGCCCCAGCATTTT
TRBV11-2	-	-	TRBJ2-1	CASSHPDRSNEQFF	TGTGCCAGCAGCCACCCGGACAGAAGCAATGAGCAGTTCTTC
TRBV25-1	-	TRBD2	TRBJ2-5	CASSVYRAGERETQYF	TGTGCCAGCAGTGTTTATCGCGCGGGGGAGAGAGAGACCCAGTACTTC
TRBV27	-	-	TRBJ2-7	CASSLRTGNEQYF	TGTGCCAGCAGTTTACGAACCGGGAACGAGCAGTACTTC
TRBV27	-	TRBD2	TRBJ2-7	CASSLRASGSVEQYF	TGTGCCAGCAGTTTACGGGCTAGCGGGAGTGTGGAGCAGTACTTC
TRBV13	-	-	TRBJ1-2	CASSRTGTSYGYTF	TGTGCCAGCAGCCGAACAGGGACCTCCTATGGCTACACCTTC
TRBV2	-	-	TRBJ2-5	CASRAGTAGTSSQETQYF	TGTGCCAGCAGGGCCGGGACAGCGGGGACTAGTAGTCAAGAGACCCAGTACTTC
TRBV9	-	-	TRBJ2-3	CASSVFQGGSTDTQYF	TGTGCCAGCAGCGTCTTCCAGGGGGGAAGCACAGATACGCAGTATTTT
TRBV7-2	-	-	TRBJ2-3	CASSLVADTQYF	TGTGCCAGCAGCTTAGTAGCAGATACGCAGTATTTT
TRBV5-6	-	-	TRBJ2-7	CASSLPGDYEQYF	TGTGCCAGCAGCTTGCCAGGGGACTACGAGCAGTACTTC
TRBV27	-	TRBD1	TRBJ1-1	CASSPGQGAPVNTEAFF	TGTGCCAGCAGTCCGGGACAGGGGGCACCGGTGAACACTGAAGCTTTCTTT
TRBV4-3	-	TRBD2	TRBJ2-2	CASSQDRAGVGLFF	TGCGCCAGCAGCCAAGATCGAGCGGGGGTAGGGCTGTTTTTT
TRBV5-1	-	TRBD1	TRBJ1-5	CASSLGQGGGQPQHF	TGCGCCAGCAGCTTGGGACAGGGCGGTGGTCAGCCCCAGCATTTT
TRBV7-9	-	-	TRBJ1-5	CASSPGGDNQPQHF	TGTGCCAGCAGCCCGGGCGGGGACAATCAGCCCCAGCATTTT
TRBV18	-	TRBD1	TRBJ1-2	CASSQNPTGGNGYTF	TGTGCCAGCTCACAAAACCCGACAGGGGGCAATGGCTACACCTTC
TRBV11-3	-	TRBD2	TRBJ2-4	CASSLSGGASVLYF	TGTGCCAGCAGCCTTAGCGGGGGCGCGTCCGTCCTGTACTTC
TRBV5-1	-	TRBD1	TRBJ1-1	CASVGQPHTEAFF	TGCGCCAGCGTGGGACAGCCGCACACTGAAGCTTTCTTT
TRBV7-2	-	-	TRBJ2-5	CASSLFLGYQGGAETQYF	TGTGCCAGCAGCTTATTTCTGGGGTATCAAGGGGGGGCGGAGACCCAGTACTTC
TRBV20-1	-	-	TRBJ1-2	CSGKTGYGYTF	TGCAGTGGAAAAACAGGTTATGGCTACACCTTC
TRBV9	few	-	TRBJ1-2	CASSVAVGGYGYTF	TGTGCCAGCAGCGTAGCAGTGGGGGGCTATGGCTACACCTTC
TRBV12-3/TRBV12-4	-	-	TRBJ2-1	CASSLDRYNEQFF	TGTGCCAGCAGCCTAGACAGGTACAATGAGCAGTTCTTC
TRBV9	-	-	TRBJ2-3	CASSVGASWTADTQYF	TGTGCCAGCAGCGTAGGGGCATCTTGGACAGCAGATACGCAGTATTTT
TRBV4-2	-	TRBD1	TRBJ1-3	CASSPGQGATGNTIYF	TGTGCCAGCAGCCCCGGACAGGGGGCGACGGGAAACACCATATATTTT
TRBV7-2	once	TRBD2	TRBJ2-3	CASSPASGGTDTQYF	TGTGCCAGCAGCCCAGCCAGCGGGGGCACAGATACGCAGTATTTT
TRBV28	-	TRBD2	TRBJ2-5	CASSLIVAGEIIQETQYF	TGTGCCAGCAGTTTAATAGTAGCGGGAGAGATCATCCAAGAGACCCAGTACTTC
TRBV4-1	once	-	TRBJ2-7	CASSQLTTGTYEQYF	TGCGCCAGCAGCCAGTTAACGACAGGTACCTACGAGCAGTACTTC
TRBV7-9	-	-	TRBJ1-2	CASSFSAGMGYGYTF	TGTGCCAGCAGCTTTTCGGCCGGGATGGGCTATGGCTACACCTTC